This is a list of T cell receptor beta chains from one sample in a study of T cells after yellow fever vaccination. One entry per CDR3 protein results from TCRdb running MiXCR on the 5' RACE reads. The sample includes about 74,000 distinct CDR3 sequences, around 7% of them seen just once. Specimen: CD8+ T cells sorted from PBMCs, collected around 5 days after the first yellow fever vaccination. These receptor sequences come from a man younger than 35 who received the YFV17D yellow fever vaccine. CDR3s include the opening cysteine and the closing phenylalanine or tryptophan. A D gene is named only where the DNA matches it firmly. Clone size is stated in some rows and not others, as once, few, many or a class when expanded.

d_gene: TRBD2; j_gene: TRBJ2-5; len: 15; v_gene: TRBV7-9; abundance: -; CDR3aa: CASSSPSGGGETQYF; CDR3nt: TGTGCCAGCAGCTCCCCTTCGGGGGGAGGAGAGACCCAGTACTTC
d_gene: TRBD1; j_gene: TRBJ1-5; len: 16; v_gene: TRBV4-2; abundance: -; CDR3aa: CASSQEGQGAPQPQHF; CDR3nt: TGTGCCAGCAGCCAAGAGGGACAGGGGGCGCCTCAGCCCCAGCATTTT
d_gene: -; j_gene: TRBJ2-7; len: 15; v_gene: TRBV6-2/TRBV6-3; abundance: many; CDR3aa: CASSYSGAGTYEQYF; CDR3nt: TGTGCCAGCAGTTACTCCGGAGCTGGCACCTACGAGCAGTACTTC
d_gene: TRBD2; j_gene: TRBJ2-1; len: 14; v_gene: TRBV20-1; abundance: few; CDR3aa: CSANSLAGFNEQFF; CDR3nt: TGCAGTGCGAACTCACTAGCGGGGTTTAATGAGCAGTTCTTC
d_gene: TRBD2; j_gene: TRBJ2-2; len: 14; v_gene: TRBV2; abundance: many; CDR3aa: CASSVPTSPGELFF; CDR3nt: TGTGCCAGCAGTGTGCCGACTAGCCCCGGGGAGCTGTTTTTT
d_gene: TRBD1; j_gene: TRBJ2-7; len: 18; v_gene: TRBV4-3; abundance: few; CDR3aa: CASSQEEPGTAVLYEQYF; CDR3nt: TGCGCCAGCAGCCAAGAAGAACCAGGGACAGCCGTCCTTTACGAGCAGTACTTC
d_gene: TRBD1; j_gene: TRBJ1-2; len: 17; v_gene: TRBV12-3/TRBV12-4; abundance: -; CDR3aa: CASSIPPGTGVDYGYTF; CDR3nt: TGTGCCAGCAGTATACCACCGGGGACAGGGGTCGACTATGGCTACACCTTC
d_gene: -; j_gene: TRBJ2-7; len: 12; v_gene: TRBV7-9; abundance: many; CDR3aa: CASSSGTQEQYF; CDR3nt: TGTGCCAGCAGCTCCGGGACACAGGAGCAGTACTTC
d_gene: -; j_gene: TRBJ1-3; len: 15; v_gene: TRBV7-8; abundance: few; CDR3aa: CASSSRGSAGNTIYF; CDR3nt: TGTGCCAGCAGCTCCCGAGGCTCAGCTGGAAACACCATATATTTT
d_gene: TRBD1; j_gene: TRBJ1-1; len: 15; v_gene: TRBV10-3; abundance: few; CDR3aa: CAISVDRALNTEAFF; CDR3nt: TGTGCCATCAGTGTCGACAGGGCGCTGAACACTGAAGCTTTCTTT
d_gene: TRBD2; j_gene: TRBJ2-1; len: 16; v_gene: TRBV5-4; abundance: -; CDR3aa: CASSPGLAGDPNEQFF; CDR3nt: TGTGCCAGCAGCCCCGGACTAGCGGGGGACCCCAATGAGCAGTTCTTC
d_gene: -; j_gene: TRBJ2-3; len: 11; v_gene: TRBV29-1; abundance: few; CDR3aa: CSVEDTWTQYF; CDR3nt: TGCAGCGTTGAAGATACATGGACGCAGTATTTT
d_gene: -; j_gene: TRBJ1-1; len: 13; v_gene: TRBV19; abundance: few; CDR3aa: CASSTSENTEAFF; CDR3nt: TGTGCCAGTAGTACGTCAGAGAACACTGAAGCTTTCTTT
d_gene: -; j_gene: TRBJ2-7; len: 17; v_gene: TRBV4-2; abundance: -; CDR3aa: CASSQDYGRVGTYEQYF; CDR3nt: TGTGCCAGCAGCCAAGATTACGGCAGGGTTGGCACCTACGAGCAGTACTTC
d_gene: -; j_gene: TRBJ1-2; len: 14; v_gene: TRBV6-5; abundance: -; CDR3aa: CASSYSAAGQGYTF; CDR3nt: TGTGCCAGCAGTTACTCCGCCGCAGGGCAAGGCTACACCTTC
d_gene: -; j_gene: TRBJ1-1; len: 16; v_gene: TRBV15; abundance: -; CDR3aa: CATSRDRVMMNTEAFF; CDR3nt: TGTGCCACCAGCAGAGACAGGGTAATGATGAACACTGAAGCTTTCTTT
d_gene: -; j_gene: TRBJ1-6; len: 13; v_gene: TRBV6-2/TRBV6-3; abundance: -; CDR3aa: CASSYSADSPLHF; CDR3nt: TGTGCCAGCAGTTACTCGGCGGATTCACCCCTCCACTTT
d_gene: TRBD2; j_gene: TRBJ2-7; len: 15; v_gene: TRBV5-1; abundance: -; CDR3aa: CASTRPGGGPYEQYF; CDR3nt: TGCGCCAGCACCCGCCCCGGGGGGGGCCCCTACGAGCAGTACTTC
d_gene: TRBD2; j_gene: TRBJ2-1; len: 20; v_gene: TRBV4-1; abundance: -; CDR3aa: CASSQTSGLAVSSSYNEQFF; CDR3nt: TGCGCCAGCAGCCAAACGTCGGGACTAGCGGTTTCGAGCTCCTACAATGAGCAGTTCTTC
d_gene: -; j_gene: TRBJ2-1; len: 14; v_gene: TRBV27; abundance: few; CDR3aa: CASSLSGAADEQFF; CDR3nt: TGTGCCAGCAGTTTATCTGGGGCAGCTGATGAGCAGTTCTTC
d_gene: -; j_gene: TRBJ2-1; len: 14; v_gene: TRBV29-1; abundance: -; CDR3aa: CSVDVLSNYNEQFF; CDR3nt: TGCAGCGTTGATGTACTCTCGAATTACAATGAGCAGTTCTTC
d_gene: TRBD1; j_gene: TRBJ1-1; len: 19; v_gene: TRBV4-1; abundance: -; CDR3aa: CASSHFSLPGQGSGTEAFF; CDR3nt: TGCGCCAGCAGCCATTTTTCGCTACCGGGACAGGGGAGCGGGACTGAAGCTTTCTTT
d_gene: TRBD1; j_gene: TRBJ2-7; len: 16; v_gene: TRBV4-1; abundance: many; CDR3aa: CASSPIGTGAAYEQYF; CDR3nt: TGCGCCAGCAGCCCGATCGGGACAGGGGCGGCCTACGAGCAGTACTTC
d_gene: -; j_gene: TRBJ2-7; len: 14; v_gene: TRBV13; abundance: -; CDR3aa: CASSFSENTYEQYF; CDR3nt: TGTGCCAGCAGCTTTTCAGAGAATACCTACGAGCAGTACTTC
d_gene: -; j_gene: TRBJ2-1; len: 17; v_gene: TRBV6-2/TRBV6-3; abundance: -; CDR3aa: CARSYGLRQSSYNEQFF; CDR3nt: TGTGCCAGAAGTTACGGTTTGCGGCAGAGCTCCTACAATGAGCAGTTCTTC
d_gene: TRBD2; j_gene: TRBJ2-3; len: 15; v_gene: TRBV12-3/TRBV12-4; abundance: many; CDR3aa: CASSSRLAVADTQYF; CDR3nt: TGTGCCAGCAGTTCCCGACTAGCGGTGGCAGATACGCAGTATTTT
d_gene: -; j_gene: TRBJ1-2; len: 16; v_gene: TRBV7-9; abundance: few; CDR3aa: CASSNIGGPGRVGYTF; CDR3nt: TGTGCCAGCAGCAATATCGGGGGACCCGGAAGGGTCGGCTACACCTTC
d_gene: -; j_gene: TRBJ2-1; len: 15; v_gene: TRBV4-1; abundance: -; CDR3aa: CASSLSISSYNEQFF; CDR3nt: TGCGCCAGCAGCCTCTCCATTAGCTCCTACAATGAGCAGTTCTTC
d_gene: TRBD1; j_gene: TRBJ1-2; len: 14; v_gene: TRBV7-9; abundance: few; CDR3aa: CASSLVGQRDGYTF; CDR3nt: TGTGCCAGCAGCTTAGTGGGACAGAGAGATGGCTACACCTTC
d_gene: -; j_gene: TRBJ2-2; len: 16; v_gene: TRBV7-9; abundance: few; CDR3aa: CASSPTSGAVTGELFF; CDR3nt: TGTGCCAGCAGCCCTACATCAGGGGCTGTCACCGGGGAGCTGTTTTTT
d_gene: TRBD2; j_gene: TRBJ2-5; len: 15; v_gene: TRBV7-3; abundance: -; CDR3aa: CASSSWGGKAETQYF; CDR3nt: TGTGCCAGCAGCTCCTGGGGAGGGAAGGCGGAGACCCAGTACTTC
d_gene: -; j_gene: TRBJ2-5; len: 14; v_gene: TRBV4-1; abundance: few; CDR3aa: CASKDIVSGELQYF; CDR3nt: TGCGCCAGCAAGGATATCGTTTCGGGGGAACTCCAGTACTTC
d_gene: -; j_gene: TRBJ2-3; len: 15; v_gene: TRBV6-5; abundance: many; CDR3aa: CASSYYNKGPDTQYF; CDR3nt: TGTGCCAGCAGTTACTATAACAAGGGCCCAGATACGCAGTATTTT
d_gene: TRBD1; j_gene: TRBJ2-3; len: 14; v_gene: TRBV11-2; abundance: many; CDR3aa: CASSSPRGLHTQYF; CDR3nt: TGTGCCAGCAGCTCTCCCAGGGGGTTACATACGCAGTATTTT
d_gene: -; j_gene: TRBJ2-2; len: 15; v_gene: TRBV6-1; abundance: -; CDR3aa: CASRSGTSNTGELFF; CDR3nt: TGTGCCAGTCGATCCGGGACATCGAACACCGGGGAGCTGTTTTTT
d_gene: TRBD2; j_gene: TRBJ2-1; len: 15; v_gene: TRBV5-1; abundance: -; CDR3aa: CASSLSSGGHNEQFF; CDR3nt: TGCGCCAGCAGCTTGAGTAGCGGGGGCCACAATGAGCAGTTCTTC
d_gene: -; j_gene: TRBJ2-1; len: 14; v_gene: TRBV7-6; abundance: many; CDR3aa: CASSSSGPNNEQFF; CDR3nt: TGTGCCAGCAGTTCCAGCGGGCCGAACAATGAGCAGTTCTTC
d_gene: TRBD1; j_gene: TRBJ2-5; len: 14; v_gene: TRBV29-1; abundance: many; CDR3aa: CSVEPGQEQETQYF; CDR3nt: TGCAGCGTTGAACCCGGACAGGAGCAAGAGACCCAGTACTTC
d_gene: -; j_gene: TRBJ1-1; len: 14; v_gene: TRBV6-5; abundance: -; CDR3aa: CASSYGAGTSEAFF; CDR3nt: TGTGCCAGCAGTTACGGGGCAGGGACATCTGAAGCTTTCTTT
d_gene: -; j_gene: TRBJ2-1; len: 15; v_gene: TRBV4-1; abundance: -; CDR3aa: CASSQDPSGINEQFF; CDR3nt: TGCGCCAGCAGCCAAGACCCAAGCGGAATAAATGAGCAGTTCTTC
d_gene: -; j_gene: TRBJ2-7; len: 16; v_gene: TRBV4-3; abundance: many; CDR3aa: CASSPTTGTGTYEQYF; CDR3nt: TGCGCCAGCAGCCCCACGACCGGGACGGGGACCTACGAGCAGTACTTC
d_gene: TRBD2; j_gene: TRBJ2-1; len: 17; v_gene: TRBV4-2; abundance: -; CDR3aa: CASSQEGAGGSYNEQFF; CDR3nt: TGTGCCAGCAGCCAAGAGGGAGCGGGGGGTTCCTACAATGAGCAGTTCTTC
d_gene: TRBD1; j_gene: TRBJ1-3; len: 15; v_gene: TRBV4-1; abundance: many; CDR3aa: CASSLGTGLGNTIYF; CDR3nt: TGCGCCAGCAGCCTCGGGACAGGGCTCGGAAACACCATATATTTT
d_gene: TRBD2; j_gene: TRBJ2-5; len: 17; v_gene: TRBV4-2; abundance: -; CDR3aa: CASSTGLLGGGRETQYF; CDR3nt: TGTGCCAGCAGCACTGGTCTCCTCGGGGGGGGACGGGAGACCCAGTACTTC
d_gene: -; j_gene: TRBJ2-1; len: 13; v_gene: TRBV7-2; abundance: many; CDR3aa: CASSLFSRNEQFF; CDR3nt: TGTGCCAGCAGCTTATTTAGCCGCAATGAGCAGTTCTTC
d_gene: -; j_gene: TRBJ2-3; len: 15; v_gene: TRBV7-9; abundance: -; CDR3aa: CASSPVGGYTDTQYF; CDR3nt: TGTGCCAGCAGCCCGGTGGGGGGTTACACAGATACGCAGTATTTT
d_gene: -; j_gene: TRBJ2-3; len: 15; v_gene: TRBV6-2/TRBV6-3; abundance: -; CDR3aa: CASSMGRPSTDTQYF; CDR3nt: TGTGCCAGCAGCATGGGGCGTCCTAGCACAGATACGCAGTATTTT
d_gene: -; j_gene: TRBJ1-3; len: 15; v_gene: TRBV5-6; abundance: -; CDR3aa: CASSFQIERGNTIYF; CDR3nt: TGTGCCAGCAGCTTCCAGATTGAGCGTGGAAACACCATATATTTT
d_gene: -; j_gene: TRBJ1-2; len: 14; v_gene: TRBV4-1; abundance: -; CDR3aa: CASSQDRGLYGYTF; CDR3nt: TGCGCCAGCAGCCAAGATCGCGGTCTCTATGGCTACACCTTC
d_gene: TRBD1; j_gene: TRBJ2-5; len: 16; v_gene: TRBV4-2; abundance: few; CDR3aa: CASSQDGQGGQETQYF; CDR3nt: TGTGCCAGCAGCCAAGATGGACAGGGCGGACAAGAGACCCAGTACTTC
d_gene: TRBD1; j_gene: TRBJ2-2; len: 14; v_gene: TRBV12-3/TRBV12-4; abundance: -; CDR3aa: CASSAGTGSGELFF; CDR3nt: TGTGCCAGCAGTGCCGGGACAGGGTCCGGGGAGCTGTTTTTT
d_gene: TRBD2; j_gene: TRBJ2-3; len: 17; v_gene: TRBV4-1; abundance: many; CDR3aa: CASSQPPASGNTDTQYF; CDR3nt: TGCGCCAGCAGCCAACCCCCTGCTAGCGGCAACACAGATACGCAGTATTTT
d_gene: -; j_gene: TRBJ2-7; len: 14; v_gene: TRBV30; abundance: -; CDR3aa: CAWTAGAGSYEQYF; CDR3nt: TGTGCCTGGACAGCAGGGGCGGGCTCCTACGAGCAGTACTTC
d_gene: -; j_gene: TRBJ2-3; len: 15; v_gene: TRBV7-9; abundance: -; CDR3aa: CASRWADTSTDTQYF; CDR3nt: TGTGCCAGCAGGTGGGCAGACACTAGCACAGATACGCAGTATTTT
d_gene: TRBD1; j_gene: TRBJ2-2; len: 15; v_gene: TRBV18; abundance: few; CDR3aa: CASSRDRGLTGELFF; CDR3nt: TGTGCCAGCTCACGCGACAGGGGGCTAACCGGGGAGCTGTTTTTT
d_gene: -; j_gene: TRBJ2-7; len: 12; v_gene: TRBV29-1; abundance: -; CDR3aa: CSLETGTHEQYF; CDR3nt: TGCAGCCTTGAAACAGGGACCCACGAGCAGTACTTC